Included here is one T cell receptor beta chain sequence, with context. This sample was taken from a study of blood T cell repertoires in COVID-19. Turning to the study itself: The samples span acute and convalescent COVID-19 from the United States, Italy and Spain. T cells, B-cell-depleted T cells, or PBMCs provided the cDNA or gDNA that served as material.

Original processing methods: Amplifying reference gene primers gave estimates of nucleated cell counts. Measured with immunoSEQ multiplex PCR; TCRdb has only the in-frame clones, and not every one. V and J calls and clone size are copied from that table; D and trimming were computed from the DNA. The sample carries 130,000 or so clones, roughly 88% recorded once. The V gene lost 5 bases and the J gene lost 1 base, with 13 bases spanning the gap. Germline V gene sequence: CDR1 LNHDA, CDR2 SQIVND (reference sequence). The CDR3 length is 15 residues. The gene calls are TRBV19 and TRBJ2-3; D might be TRBD2 (6 bases). This receptor was identified in a man aged 65 to 85 with active COVID-19. Sequenced: peripheral blood. The CDR3: CASSLGGGGTDTQYF. The CDR3, as DNA: TGTGCCAGTAGTTTGGGGGGAGGCGGCACAGATACGCAGTATTTT. Based on the CDR3 plus reference TRBV19 and TRBJ2-3, the full variable domain is DGGITQSPKYLFRKEGQNVTLSCEQNLNHDAMYWYRQDPGQGLRLIYYSQIVNDFQKGDIAEGYSVSREKKESFPLTVTSAQKNPTAFYLCASSLGGGGTDTQYFGPGTRLTVL.